This TCR beta chain was recovered during a study of T cells in Graves' hyperthyroidism and ophthalmopathy (dated by TCRdb to between 2018 and 2021). Background for the entire study: Peripheral blood was collected at initial diagnosis, before any treatment. To identify distinguishing TCR V-J signatures, a discovery cohort of 90 to 100 patients was used, comprising 43 with Graves' ophthalmopathy and some 60 with stable Graves' hyperthyroidism. Whether ophthalmopathy could be predicted prospectively was tested in an independent validation cohort made up of approximately 19 hyperthyroidism patients plus 17 patients who later progressed to ophthalmopathy. Following sampling, methimazole starting at 30 mg daily was given to hyperthyroidism patients, and high-dose intravenous methylprednisolone was given to ophthalmopathy patients. In addition, the study compared T-cell repertoires in thyroid tissue and in blood from a handful of Graves' hyperthyroidism patients. The paper reports TCR Vbeta CDR3 sequencing of over 130 peripheral blood samples: 43 ophthalmopathy, about 75 hyperthyroidism and approximately 17 progressor patients. For training and testing, the approximately 92 patients in the discovery cohort were randomly divided in a 7:3 ratio. Overall study results and their limits: A model built on a 13 V-J signature distinguished ophthalmopathy from stable hyperthyroidism, reaching approximately 89% sensitivity and 81.08% specificity in cross-validation and 80%/75% in testing. Most expanded thyroid clonotypes (frequency above 0.001) were also detected in blood, a finding suggesting that blood repertoires may reflect thyroid immune responses. In validation, the model predicted progression to ophthalmopathy with 55% to 71% sensitivity and 72% to 85% specificity, a median of roughly seven months before onset. Sample size was not statistically predetermined, and investigators were not blinded to group allocation.

The TCR beta CDR3 regions were amplified from RNA transcripts. For the first round of RT-PCR on the TCR CDR3, the HTBI primer set was used together with the Qiagen OneStep RT-PCR kit. A second multiplex PCR round built the libraries, followed by size selection and purification. Sequencing of the libraries was done on an Illumina HiSeq2000 using paired-end 100 bp reads. As for the authors' bioinformatics: Raw data were processed with SOAPnuke, discarding reads with adapters, uncalled bases, mean Phred below 15, or no exact constant-primer or identifier match. COPE v1.2.5 was used to merge high-quality paired reads, and clonotypes were defined as unique nucleotide sequences. MiTCR v1.1 was used to align clonotypes to the IMGT TRBV, TRBD and TRBJ reference segments. Only V-J combinations with frequency above 0.0001, covering 99% to 99.2% of repertoires, were analysed. A TCS score was defined as the ratio of F50 (clonal expansion) to E x V (chaos), with BLOSUM62-based TCRdist applied between CDR3 peptides within each V-J. Welch's t-statistics and random forest reduced 500 to 550 V-J features to about 12, which were used in a naive Bayes classifier (R e1071). TCRdb reworked the public reads: Q25 trimming with fastp, MiXCR clone assembly, productive beta chains retained. Identical CDR3 proteins give one entry, which carries the most common genes and DNA. It is TCRdb's table, rather than the study itself, that gives the V and J calls and clone size. The sample profile shows about 350,000 distinct CDR3 sequences; around 14% of them were found once. The ten largest clones capture 20% to 25% of the sample.

Stable Graves' hyperthyroidism was defined as the absence of progression to ophthalmopathy over 18 months of follow-up. Hyperthyroidism patients were newly diagnosed, with disease duration under 2 months, and aged 18 to 65 years. The study excluded patients with uncontrolled infections, other autoimmune diseases, pregnancy or lactation. Diagnoses were established on the basis of clinical symptoms, serum thyroxine and TRAb, thyroid ultrasound, and orbital computed tomography. Ficoll-Paque density gradient centrifugation was used to isolate PBMCs from 8 to 10 ml of fresh peripheral blood. Trizol reagent was used to extract total RNA, and RNA quality was then checked on an Agilent 2100 Bioanalyzer. There are 15 amino acids in the CDR3, from cysteine to phenylalanine inclusive. Of the read, only the CDR3 DNA is kept; its 45 bases are in frame from base 1. CDR1 is given as SGDLS and CDR2 as YYNGEE, both from the germline V gene. V is clipped by 4 bases and J by 8 bases, and the sequence between their germline boundaries is 19 bases long.

Comment on this clonotype: It lacks a known antigen. No base-level quality is on record; no much larger clone is a single base apart.

This TCR was recovered from a woman aged 25 to 39 with Graves' hyperthyroidism. Sequences were obtained from blood. The chain is made from TRBV9 and TRBJ2-1; the D segment cannot be called with confidence. The DNA reads as follows: TGTGCCAGCAGCACAACAGTGGAAAACCCCTATGAGCAGTTCTTC. Protein translation: CASSTTVENPYEQFF.